The clone carrying this TCR beta chain was observed a handful of times. Its matching antigen is unknown. The authors made TCR cDNA by 5'RACE template switching, adding a universal primer site and UMIs. TCRdb recomputed calls from the 5' RACE reads with MiXCR, one row per CDR3 protein. Seen here are about 130,000 distinct CDR3 sequences, approximately 6.6% observed once, and the top ten hold more than 0.55%. The data were obtained in a study of T cells after yellow fever vaccination. Background on the study: Fractions low in cell number were prepared with SMART-Seq v4 Ultra Low Input.

Overall study results and limits: Reappearance after the booster was seen for most primary-vaccination clones, at 95% to 97% CD4 and more than 80% CD8. A small share of clonotypes appeared in both CD4 and CD8 compartments.

Per the germline V gene, CDR1 is SGHRS and CDR2 is YFSETQ. This CDR3 has 13 amino acids. The germline V and J ends were trimmed by 4 bases and 5 bases, with 12 bases remaining between them. This specimen was CD4+ T cells sorted from PBMCs, taken 10 days after the yellow fever booster vaccination. The rearrangement uses TRBV5-1 and TRBJ2-5; either TRBD1 or TRBD2 may fit D (5 bases each). This TCR derives from a man younger than 40 who received the YFV17D yellow fever vaccine. CDR3 loop: CASSDVREETQYF. The CDR3 DNA reads TGCGCCAGCAGCGATGTCAGGGAGGAGACCCAGTACTTC.